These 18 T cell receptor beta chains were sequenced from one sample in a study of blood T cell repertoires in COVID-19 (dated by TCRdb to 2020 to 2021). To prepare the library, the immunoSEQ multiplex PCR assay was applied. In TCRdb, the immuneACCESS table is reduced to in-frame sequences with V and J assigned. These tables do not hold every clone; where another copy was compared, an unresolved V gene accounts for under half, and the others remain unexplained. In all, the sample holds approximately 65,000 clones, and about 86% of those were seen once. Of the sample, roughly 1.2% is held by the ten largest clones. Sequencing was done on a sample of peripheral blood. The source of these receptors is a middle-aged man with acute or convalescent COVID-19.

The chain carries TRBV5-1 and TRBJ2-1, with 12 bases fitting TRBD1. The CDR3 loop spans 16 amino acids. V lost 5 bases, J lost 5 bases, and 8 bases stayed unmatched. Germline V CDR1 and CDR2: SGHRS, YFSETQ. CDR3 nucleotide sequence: TGCGCCAGCAGTCTCCGTTGGGACAGGGGGCACAATGAGCAGTTCTTC. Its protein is CASSLRWDRGHNEQFF. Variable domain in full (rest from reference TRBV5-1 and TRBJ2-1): KAGVTQTPRYLIKTRGQQVTLSCSPISGHRSVSWYQQTPGQGLQFLFEYFSETQRNKGNFPGRFSGRQFSNSRSEMNVSTLELGDSALYLCASSLRWDRGHNEQFFGPGTRLTVL.

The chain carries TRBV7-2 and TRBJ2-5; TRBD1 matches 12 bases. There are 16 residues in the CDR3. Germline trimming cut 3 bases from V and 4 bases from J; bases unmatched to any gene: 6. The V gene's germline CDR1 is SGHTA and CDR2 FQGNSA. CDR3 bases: TGTGCCAGCAGCTTTACCGGGACAGGGGGCGGAGAGACCCAGTACTTC. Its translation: CASSFTGTGGGETQYF.

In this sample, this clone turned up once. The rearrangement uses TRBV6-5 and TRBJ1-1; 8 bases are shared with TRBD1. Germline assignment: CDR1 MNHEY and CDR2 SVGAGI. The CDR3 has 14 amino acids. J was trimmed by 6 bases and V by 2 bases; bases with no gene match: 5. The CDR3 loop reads CASSYDRGRAEAFF. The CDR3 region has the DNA TGTGCCAGCAGTTACGACAGGGGAAGGGCTGAAGCTTTCTTT.

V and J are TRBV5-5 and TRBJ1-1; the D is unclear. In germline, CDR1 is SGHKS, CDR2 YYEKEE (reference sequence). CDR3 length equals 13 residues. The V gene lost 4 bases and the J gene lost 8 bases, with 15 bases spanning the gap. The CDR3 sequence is CASSPHGTREAFF. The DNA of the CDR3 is TGTGCCAGCAGCCCCCACGGAACTAGAGAAGCTTTCTTT.

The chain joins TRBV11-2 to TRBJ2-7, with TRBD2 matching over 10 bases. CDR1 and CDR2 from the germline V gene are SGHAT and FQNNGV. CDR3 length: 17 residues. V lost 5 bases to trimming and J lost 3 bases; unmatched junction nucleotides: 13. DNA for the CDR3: TGTGCCAGCAGCCCCGAGGGAACGGGGACTAGCGTCTACGAGCAGTACTTC. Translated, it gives CASSPEGTGTSVYEQYF.

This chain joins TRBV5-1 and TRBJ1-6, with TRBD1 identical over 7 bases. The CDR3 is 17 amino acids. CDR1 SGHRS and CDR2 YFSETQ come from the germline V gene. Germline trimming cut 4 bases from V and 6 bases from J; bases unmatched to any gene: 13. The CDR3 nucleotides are TGCGCCAGCAGCGTGGGCACCGGGACAGAACTTAATTCACCCCTCCACTTT. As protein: CASSVGTGTELNSPLHF. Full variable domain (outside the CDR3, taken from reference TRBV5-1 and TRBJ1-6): KAGVTQTPRYLIKTRGQQVTLSCSPISGHRSVSWYQQTPGQGLQFLFEYFSETQRNKGNFPGRFSGRQFSNSRSEMNVSTLELGDSALYLCASSVGTGTELNSPLHFGNGTRLTVT.

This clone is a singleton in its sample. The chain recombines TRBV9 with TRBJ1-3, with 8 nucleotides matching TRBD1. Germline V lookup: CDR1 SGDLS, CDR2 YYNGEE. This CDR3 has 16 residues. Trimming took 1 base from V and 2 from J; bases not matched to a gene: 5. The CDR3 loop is CASSVTLTGAGNTIYF. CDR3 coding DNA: TGTGCCAGCAGCGTAACCCTGACAGGGGCTGGAAACACCATATATTTT.

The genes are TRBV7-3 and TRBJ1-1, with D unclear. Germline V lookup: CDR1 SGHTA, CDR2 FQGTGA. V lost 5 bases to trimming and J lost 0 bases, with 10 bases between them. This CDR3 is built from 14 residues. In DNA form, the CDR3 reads TGTGCCAGCAGCCCCGAGGGCATGAACACTGAAGCTTTCTTT. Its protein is CASSPEGMNTEAFF. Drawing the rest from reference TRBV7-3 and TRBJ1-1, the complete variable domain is GAGVSQTPSNKVTEKGKYVELRCDPISGHTALYWYRQSLGQGPEFLIYFQGTGAADDSGLPNDRFFAVRPEGSVSTLKIQRTERGDSAVYLCASSPEGMNTEAFFGQGTRLTVV.

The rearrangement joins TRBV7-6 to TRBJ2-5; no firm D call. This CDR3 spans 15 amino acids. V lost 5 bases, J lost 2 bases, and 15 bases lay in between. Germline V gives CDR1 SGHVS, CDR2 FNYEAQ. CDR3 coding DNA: TGTGCCAGCAGCGCACAGATACATGGACAAGAGACCCAGTACTTC. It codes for CASSAQIHGQETQYF. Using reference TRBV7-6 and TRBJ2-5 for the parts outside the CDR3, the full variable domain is GAGVSQSPRYKVTKRGQDVALRCDPISGHVSLYWYRQALGQGPEFLTYFNYEAQQDKSGLPNDRFSAERPEGSISTLTIQRTEQRDSAMYRCASSAQIHGQETQYFGPGTRLLVL.

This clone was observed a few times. CDR3 coding DNA: TGCAGCGTTGTTGTAACAGGGAGGGGCACTGAAGCTTTCTTT. Protein: CSVVVTGRGTEAFF. V usage is TRBV29-1 and J usage is TRBJ1-1; a possible D gene is TRBD1 (6 bases). The germline V gene encodes CDR1 SQVTM and CDR2 ANQGSEA. Trimming removed 4 bases from V and 4 bases from J, with 16 bases in between. The CDR3 extends over 14 amino acids.

This CDR3 is CASSDSLAGINYGYTF. CDR3 coding DNA: TGTGCCAGCAGCGACTCCTTGGCGGGGATTAACTATGGCTACACCTTC. The genes are TRBV9 and TRBJ1-2, with D uncertain. Germline lookup yields CDR1 SGDLS and CDR2 YYNGEE. V shed 3 bases and J shed 1 base, with 16 bases lying between them. The CDR3 contains 16 residues.

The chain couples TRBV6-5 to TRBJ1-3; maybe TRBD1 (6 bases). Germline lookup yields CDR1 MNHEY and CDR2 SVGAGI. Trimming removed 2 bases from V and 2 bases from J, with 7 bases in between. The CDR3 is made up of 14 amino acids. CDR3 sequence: CASSYRGTGNTIYF. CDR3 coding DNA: TGTGCCAGCAGTTACAGGGGGACTGGAAACACCATATATTTT.

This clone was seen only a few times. CDR3 sequence (DNA): TGCAGCGTTGGGACAGGGCAGGGCAATCAGCCCCAGCATTTT. It specifies CSVGTGQGNQPQHF. The chain combines TRBV29-1 with TRBJ1-5; 8 nucleotides agree with TRBD1. This CDR3 has 14 amino acids. Trimming cost V 4 bases and J 2 bases; bases outside gene matches: 4. Germline loops: CDR1 SQVTM, CDR2 ANQGSEA.

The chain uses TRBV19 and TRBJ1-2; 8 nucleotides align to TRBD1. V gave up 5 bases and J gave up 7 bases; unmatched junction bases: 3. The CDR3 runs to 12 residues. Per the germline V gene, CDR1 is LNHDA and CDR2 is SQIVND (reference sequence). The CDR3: CASSPTGAGYTF. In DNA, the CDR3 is TGTGCCAGTAGTCCGACAGGGGCTGGCTACACCTTC.

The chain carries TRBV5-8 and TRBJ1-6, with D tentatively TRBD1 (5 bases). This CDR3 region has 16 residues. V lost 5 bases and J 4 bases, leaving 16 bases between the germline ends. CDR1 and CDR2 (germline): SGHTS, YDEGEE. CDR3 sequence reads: CASRPRGAWYNSPLHF. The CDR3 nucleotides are TGTGCCAGCAGGCCTCGCGGGGCTTGGTATAATTCACCCCTCCACTTT.

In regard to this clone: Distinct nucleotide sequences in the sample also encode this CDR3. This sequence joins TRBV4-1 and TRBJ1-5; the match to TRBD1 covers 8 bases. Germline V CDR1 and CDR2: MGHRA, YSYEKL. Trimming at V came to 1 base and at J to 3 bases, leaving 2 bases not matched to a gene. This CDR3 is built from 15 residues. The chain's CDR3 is CASSQGQGNNQPQHF. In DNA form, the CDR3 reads TGCGCCAGCAGCCAAGGACAGGGGAACAATCAGCCCCAGCATTTT.

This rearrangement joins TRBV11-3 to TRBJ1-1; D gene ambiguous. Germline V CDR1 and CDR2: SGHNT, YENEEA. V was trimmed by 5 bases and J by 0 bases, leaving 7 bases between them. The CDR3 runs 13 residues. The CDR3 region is CASSGPMNTEAFF. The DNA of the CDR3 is TGTGCCAGCAGCGGCCCCATGAACACTGAAGCTTTCTTT.

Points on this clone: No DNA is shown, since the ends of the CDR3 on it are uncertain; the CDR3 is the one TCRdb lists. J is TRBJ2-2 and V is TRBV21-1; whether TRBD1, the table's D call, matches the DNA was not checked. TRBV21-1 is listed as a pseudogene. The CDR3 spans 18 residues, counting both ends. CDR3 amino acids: CASSAPLWGTGNTGELFF.